Detailed here is one TCR beta chain. Which antigen it targets is not known. Base qualities are missing; no much larger clone stands one base away. The entry originates in a study of CD8 T cells in Susac syndrome (dated by TCRdb to between 2019 and 2020). Study-level background: The study used repertoire sequencing to test whether antigen drove CD8+ T cell activation and differentiation in Susac syndrome. The clonality of the CD8+ T cell repertoire was compared across approximately 12 healthy donors, about 14 Susac syndrome patients and about 15 multiple sclerosis patients.

The full study reports these points: The number of individuals in the TCR sequencing and HLA analysis was acknowledged as relatively small.

There are 18 amino acids in the CDR3, from cysteine to phenylalanine inclusive. The sequence is cut down to CDR3 DNA, 54 bases in frame from base 1. CDR1 and CDR2, looked up from the germline V gene, are SGHRS and YFSETQ. V drops 4 bases and J drops 0 bases, leaving 21 bases in between. RNA was extracted with the RNeasy kit and about 0.45 to 1 ug was reverse transcribed using random hexamers. TCR beta CDR3 regions were amplified with the immunoSEQ multiplex PCR assay covering 54 Vbeta and 13 Jbeta segments. PCR amplification bias was corrected using a synthetic template baseline for primer optimization and computational correction. The paper's data handling went like this. Reads were assigned to V, D and J genes according to IMGT and analyzed in immunoSEQ Analyzer, with only productive sequences retained. To calculate clonality, Shannon entropy was normalized by log2 of the number of productive unique sequences and then subtracted from one. For each patient and control, public and private clones were evaluated within the 100 most prevalent clones. Clones were defined as Susac-specific when absent from the healthy and MS cohorts, from approximately 1,100 published viral clones and from other ImmuneACCESS disease sequences. TCRdb itself trimmed the public reads at Q25 with fastp, ran MiXCR and retained productive beta chains. Rows merge per CDR3 protein into single entries with the most common DNA and genes. What appears here as the V and J calls and clone size reflects TCRdb's work, not the paper's. This sample holds 95,000 to 150,000 distinct CDR3 sequences; approximately 93% were observed only once. The top ten clones comprise around 0.3% of the sample.

Peripheral blood CD8+ and CD4+ T cells from healthy donors, Susac syndrome patients and multiple sclerosis patients were profiled using high-throughput TCR beta sequencing. The multiple sclerosis controls were treatment-naive patients who had stable or active relapsing-remitting disease and met the revised McDonald criteria. Bulk CD8+ and CD4+ T cells were purified magnetically by negative isolation, whereas CD8+ TEMRA cells were enriched by FACS. Blood was drawn into EDTA tubes, processed within 24 hours, and PBMCs were isolated by density gradient centrifugation. PBMCs intended for TCR sequencing were cryopreserved in liquid nitrogen and were subsequently thawed in a 37 degrees C water bath. Purity of sorted or isolated CD4+, CD8+ and CD8+ TEMRA cells was at least 90%.

This chain joins TRBV5-1 to TRBJ2-3; TRBD1 is a possible D gene, resting on 6 matching bases. The sample consisted of CD8+ T cells from PBMCs. This receptor was taken from a human donor with multiple sclerosis. The CDR3 in this case is CASSPPRVGTTSTDTQYF. The DNA is TGCGCCAGCAGCCCGCCCCGCGTCGGGACAACTAGCACAGATACGCAGTATTTT.